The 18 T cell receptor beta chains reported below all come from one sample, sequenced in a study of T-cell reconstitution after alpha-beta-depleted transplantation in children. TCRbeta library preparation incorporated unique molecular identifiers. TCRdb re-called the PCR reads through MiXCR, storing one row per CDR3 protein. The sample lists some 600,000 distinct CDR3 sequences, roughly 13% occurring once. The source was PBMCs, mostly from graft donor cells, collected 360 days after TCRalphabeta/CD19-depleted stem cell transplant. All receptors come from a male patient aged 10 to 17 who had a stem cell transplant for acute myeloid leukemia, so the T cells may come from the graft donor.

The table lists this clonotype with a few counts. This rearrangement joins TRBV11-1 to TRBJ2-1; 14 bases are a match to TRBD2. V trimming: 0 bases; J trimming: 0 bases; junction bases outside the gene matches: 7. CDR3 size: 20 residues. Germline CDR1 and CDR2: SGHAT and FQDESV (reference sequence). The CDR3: CASSLARTGTSGSSYNEQFF. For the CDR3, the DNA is TGTGCCAGCAGCTTAGCACGAACCGGGACTAGCGGGAGCTCCTACAATGAGCAGTTCTTC.

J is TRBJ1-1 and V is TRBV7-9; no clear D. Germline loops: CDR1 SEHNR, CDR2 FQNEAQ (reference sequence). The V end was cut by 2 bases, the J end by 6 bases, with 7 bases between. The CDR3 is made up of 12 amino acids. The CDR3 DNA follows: TGTGCCAGCAGCTTATCCCGGGCTGAAGCTTTCTTT. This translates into CASSLSRAEAFF. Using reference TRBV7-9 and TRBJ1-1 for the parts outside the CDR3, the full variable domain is DTGVSQNPRHKITKRGQNVTFRCDPISEHNRLYWYRQTLGQGPEFLTYFQNEAQLEKSRLLSDRFSAERPKGSFSTLEIQRTEQGDSAMYLCASSLSRAEAFFGQGTRLTVV.

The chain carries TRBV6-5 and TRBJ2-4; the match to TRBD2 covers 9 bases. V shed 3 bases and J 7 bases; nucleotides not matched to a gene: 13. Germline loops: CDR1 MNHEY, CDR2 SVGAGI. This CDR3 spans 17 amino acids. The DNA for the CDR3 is TGTGCCAGCAGTTATTCGATGGGAGCGGGAGGTCGCAACATTCAGTACTTC. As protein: CASSYSMGAGGRNIQYF.

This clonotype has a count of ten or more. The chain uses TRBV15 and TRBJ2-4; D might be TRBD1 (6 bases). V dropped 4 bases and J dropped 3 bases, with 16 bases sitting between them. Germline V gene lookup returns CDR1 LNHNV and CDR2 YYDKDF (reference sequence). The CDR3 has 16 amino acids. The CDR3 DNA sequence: TGTGCCACCAGCACATCGGTGGGGGCGGTCAAAAACATTCAGTACTTC. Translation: CATSTSVGAVKNIQYF.

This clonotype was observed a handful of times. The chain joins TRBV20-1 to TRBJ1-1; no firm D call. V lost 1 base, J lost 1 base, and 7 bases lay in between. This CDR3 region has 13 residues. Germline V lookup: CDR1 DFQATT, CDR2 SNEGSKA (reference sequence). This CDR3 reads CSARVTANTEAFF. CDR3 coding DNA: TGCAGTGCTAGAGTAACAGCGAACACTGAAGCTTTCTTT.

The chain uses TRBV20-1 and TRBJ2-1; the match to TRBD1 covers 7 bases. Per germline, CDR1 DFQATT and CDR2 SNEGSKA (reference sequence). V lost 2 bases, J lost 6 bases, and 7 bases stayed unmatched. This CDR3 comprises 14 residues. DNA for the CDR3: TGCAGTGCTAGATCGGGGACAGAGTTCAATGAGCAGTTCTTC. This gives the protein CSARSGTEFNEQFF.

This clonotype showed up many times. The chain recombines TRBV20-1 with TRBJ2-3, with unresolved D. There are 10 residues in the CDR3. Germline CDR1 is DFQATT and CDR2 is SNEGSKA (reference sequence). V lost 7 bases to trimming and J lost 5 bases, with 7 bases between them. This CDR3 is CSVQGDTQYF. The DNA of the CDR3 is TGCAGTGTCCAAGGAGATACGCAGTATTTT.

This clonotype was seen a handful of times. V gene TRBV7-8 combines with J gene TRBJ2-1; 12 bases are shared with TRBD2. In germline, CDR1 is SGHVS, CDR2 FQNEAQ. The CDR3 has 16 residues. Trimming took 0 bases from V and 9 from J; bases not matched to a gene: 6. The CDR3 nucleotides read TGTGCCAGCAGCTTAGCGAGACTAGCGGGAGTGGGTGAGCAGTTCTTC. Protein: CASSLARLAGVGEQFF.

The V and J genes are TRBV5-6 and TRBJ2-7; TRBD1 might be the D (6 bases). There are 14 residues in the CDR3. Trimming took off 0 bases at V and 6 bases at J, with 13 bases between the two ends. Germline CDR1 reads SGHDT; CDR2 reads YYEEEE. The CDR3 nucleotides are TGTGCCAGCAGCTTGGAACAGGGACGTGGCGAGCAGTACTTC. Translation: CASSLEQGRGEQYF.

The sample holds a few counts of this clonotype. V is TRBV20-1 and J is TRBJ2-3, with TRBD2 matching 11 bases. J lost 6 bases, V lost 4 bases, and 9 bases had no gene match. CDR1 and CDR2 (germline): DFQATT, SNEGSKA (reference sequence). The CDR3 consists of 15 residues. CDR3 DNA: TGCAGTGCTACGGGGCTAGCGGGAGGTTGGGATACGCAGTATTTT. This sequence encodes CSATGLAGGWDTQYF.

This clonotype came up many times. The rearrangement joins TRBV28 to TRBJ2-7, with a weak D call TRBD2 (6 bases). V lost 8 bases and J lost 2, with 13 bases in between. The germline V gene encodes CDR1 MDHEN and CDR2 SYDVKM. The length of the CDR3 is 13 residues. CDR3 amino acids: CASSGLFAYEQYF. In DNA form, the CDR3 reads TGTGCCAGCTCGGGACTCTTCGCCTACGAGCAGTACTTC.

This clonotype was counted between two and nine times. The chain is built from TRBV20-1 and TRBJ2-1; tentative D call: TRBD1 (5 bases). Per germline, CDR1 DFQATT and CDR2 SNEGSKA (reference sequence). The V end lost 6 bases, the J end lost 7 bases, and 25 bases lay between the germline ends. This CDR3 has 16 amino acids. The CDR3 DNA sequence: TGCAGTGCGCCTCCTGGGAACAGGTTGCGAGAGAATGAGCAGTTCTTC. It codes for CSAPPGNRLRENEQFF.

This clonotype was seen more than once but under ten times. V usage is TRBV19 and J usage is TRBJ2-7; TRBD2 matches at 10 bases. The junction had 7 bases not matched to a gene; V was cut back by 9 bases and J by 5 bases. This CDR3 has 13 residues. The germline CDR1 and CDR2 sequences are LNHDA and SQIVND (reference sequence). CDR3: CASAGLAFDEQYF. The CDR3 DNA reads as TGTGCCAGCGCGGGACTAGCGTTCGACGAGCAGTACTTC.

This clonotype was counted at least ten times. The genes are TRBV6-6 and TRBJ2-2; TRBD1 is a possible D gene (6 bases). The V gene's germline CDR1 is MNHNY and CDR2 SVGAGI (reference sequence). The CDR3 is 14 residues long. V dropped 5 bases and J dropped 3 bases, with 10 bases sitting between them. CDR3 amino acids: CASSTRGDTGELFF. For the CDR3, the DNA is TGTGCCAGCAGTACCAGGGGAGACACCGGGGAGCTGTTTTTT.

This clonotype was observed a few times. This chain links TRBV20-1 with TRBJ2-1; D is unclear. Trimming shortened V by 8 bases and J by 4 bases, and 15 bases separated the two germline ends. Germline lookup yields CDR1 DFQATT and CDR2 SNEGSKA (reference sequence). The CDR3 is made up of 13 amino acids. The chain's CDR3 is CSSRGIPYNEQFF. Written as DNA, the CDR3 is TGCAGTTCCAGAGGTATACCGTACAATGAGCAGTTCTTC.

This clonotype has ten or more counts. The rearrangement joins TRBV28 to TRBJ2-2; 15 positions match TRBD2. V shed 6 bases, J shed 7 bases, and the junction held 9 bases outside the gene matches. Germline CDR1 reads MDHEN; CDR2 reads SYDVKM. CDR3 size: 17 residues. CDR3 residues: CASRVAGLAGGLGELFF. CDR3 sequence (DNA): TGTGCCAGCAGAGTTGCGGGACTAGCGGGAGGACTCGGGGAGCTGTTTTTT.

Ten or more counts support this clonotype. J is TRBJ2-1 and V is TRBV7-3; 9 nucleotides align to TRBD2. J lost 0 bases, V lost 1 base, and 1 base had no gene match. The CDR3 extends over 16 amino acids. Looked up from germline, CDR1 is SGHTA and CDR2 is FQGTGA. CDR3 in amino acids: CASSLNSGSSYNEQFF. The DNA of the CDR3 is TGTGCCAGCAGCTTAAATAGCGGGAGCTCCTACAATGAGCAGTTCTTC.

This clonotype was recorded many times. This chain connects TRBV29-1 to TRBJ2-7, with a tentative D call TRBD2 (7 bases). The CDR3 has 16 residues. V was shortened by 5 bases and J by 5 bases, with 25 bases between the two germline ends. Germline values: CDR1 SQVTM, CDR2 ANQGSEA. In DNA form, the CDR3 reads TGCAGCGTTTGGGGGGGGCTAGCGGCCCGATTGGACGAGCAGTACTTC. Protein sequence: CSVWGGLAARLDEQYF.